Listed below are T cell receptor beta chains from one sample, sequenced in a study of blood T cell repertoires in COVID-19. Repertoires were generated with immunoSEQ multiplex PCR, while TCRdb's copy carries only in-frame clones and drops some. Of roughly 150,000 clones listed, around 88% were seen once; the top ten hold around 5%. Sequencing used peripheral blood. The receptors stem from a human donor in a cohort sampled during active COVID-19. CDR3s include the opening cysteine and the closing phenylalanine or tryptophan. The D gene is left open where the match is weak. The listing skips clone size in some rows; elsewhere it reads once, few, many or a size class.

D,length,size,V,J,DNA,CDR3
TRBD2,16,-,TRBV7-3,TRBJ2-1,TGTGCCAGCAGCTTAAACGCGGGAGGGGCGGGTAATGAGCAGTTCTTC,CASSLNAGGAGNEQFF
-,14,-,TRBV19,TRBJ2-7,TGTGCCAGTAGTAAGTCCCGCAGTAACTACGAGCAGTACTTC,CASSKSRSNYEQYF
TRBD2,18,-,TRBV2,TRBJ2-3,TGTGCCAGCAGGGAAAGCTTGACTAGCGGGAGGCCGGGGGATACGCAGTATTTT,CASRESLTSGRPGDTQYF
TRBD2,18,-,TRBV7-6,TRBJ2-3,TGTGCCAGCAGCTTAAGTTCCGCGGGGGGTTTAAGTCCAGATACGCAGTATTTT,CASSLSSAGGLSPDTQYF
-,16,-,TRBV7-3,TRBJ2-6,TGTGCCAGCAGCCCCGGACTATTCTCTGGGGCCAACGTCCTGACTTTC,CASSPGLFSGANVLTF
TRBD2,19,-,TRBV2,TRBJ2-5,TGTGCCAGCAAGACATGGACTAGCGGGGGGCTGGGGACGACAGAGACCCAGTACTTC,CASKTWTSGGLGTTETQYF
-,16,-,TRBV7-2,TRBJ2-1,TGTGCCAGCAGCTTAAAGGTGGGCCTCCCCTTGACTGAGCAGTTCTTC,CASSLKVGLPLTEQFF
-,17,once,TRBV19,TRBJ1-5,TGTGCCAGTAGCCCCCGGGCCGGACTTTCTTCCAATCAGCCCCAGCATTTT,CASSPRAGLSSNQPQHF
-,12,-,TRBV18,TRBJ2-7,TGTGCCAGCTCACCGACTAGCTACGAGCAGTACTTC,CASSPTSYEQYF
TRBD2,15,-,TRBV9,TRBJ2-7,TGTGCCAGCAGCGTAGTAGCGGGGTTATCCTACGAGCAGTACTTC,CASSVVAGLSYEQYF
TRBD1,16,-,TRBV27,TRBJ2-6,TGTGCCAGCAGTTCAAGACAGGGTACTGGGGCCAACGTCCTGACTTTC,CASSSRQGTGANVLTF
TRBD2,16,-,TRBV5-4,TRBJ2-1,TGTGCCAGCAGCACCCAGCGGGGGGGCTCCTACAATGAGCAGTTCTTC,CASSTQRGGSYNEQFF
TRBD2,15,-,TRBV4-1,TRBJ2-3,TGCGCCAGCAGCCAAGAGGCTAGCGGGAGAGATACGCAGTATTTT,CASSQEASGRDTQYF
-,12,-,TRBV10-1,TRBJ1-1,TGCGCCAGCACGGGCAGGGAATTGGGAGCTTTCTTT,CASTGRELGAFF
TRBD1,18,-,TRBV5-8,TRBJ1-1,TGTGCCAGCAGCTATTACTCCGGGACAGGAATCTTGAACACTGAAGCTTTCTTT,CASSYYSGTGILNTEAFF
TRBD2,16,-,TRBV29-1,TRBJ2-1,TGCAGCGTTGAACCTGCGCCTAGCGGGAGTTACAATGAGCAGTTCTTC,CSVEPAPSGSYNEQFF
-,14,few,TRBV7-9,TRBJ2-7,TGTGCCAGTTCCTCCCTGACAGAGGCCTACGAGCAGTACTTC,CASSSLTEAYEQYF
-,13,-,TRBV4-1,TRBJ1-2,TGCGCCAGCAGCCAAGCGGGGGTCTATGGCTACACCTTC,CASSQAGVYGYTF
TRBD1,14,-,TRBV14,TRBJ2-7,TGTGCCAGCAGCCAGGACAGGGGTACCTACGAGCAGTACTTC,CASSQDRGTYEQYF
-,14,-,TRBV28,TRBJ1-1,TGTGCCACGGTCACCGGTGGACAAAACACTGAAGCTTTCTTT,CATVTGGQNTEAFF
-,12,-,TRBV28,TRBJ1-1,TGTGCCAGCAGTATCTCCACTTATGAAGCTTTCTTT,CASSISTYEAFF
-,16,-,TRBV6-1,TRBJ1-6,TGTGCCAGCAGTGAAATCGTCGGACAGTATAATTCACCCCTCCACTTT,CASSEIVGQYNSPLHF
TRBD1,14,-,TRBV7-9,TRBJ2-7,TGTGCCAGCAGCGCCCGGGACAGGGGATACGAGCAGTACTTC,CASSARDRGYEQYF
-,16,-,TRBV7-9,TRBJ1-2,TGTGCCAGCAGCTTGGGGGCGGGGGCCCGCTATTATGGCTACACCTTC,CASSLGAGARYYGYTF
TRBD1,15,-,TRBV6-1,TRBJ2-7,TGTGCCAGCAGTGAATGGACAGGGGTTTCTTACGAGCAGTACTTC,CASSEWTGVSYEQYF
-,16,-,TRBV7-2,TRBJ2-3,TGTGCCAGCAGTTCGGCTAGGGGAGGTGGCACAGATACGCAGTATTTT,CASSSARGGGTDTQYF
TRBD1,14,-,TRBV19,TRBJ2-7,TGTGCCAGTAGTATCACCCCGACAGGGAGTGAGCAGTACTTC,CASSITPTGSEQYF
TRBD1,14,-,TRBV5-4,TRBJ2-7,TGTGCCAGCAGCCTCCGACAGGGGGCGGGGGAGCAGTACTTC,CASSLRQGAGEQYF
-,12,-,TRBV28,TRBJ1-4,TGTGCCAGCAGCCAGGGTAGTGAAAAACTGTTTTTT,CASSQGSEKLFF
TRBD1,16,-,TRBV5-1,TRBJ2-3,TGCGCCAGCAGCTTGGAGACTCCAGGGGGTGCAGATACGCAGTATTTT,CASSLETPGGADTQYF
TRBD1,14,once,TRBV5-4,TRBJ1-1,TGTGCCAGCAGCCGGGACAGCAGGAACACTGAAGCTTTCTTT,CASSRDSRNTEAFF
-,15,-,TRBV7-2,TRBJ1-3,TGTGCCAGCAGCTTATCTTCAGGGGAGGGAAACACCATATATTTT,CASSLSSGEGNTIYF
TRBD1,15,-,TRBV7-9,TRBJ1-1,TGTGCCAGCAGCTTAGTTAGGGGGCACGGCACTGAAGCTTTCTTT,CASSLVRGHGTEAFF
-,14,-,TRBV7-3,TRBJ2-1,TGTGCCAGCAGCTTAATACAGGACCACAATGAGCAGTTCTTC,CASSLIQDHNEQFF
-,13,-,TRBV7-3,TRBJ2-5,TGTGCCAGCAGCTTAAGCAGCCAAGAGACCCAGTACTTC,CASSLSSQETQYF
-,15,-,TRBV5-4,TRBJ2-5,TGTGCCGGCTCATTTCAGGGACTTCTCCAAGAGACCCAGTACTTC,CAGSFQGLLQETQYF
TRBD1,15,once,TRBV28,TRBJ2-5,TGTGCCAGCAGTTTGTCTACAGGGGGTGATGAGACCCAGTACTTC,CASSLSTGGDETQYF
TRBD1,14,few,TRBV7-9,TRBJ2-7,TGTGCCAGCAGCTCGACAGGGGTCCCCTACGAGCAGTACTTC,CASSSTGVPYEQYF
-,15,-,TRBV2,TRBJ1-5,TGTGCCAGCAAGTTTTTGCAGGGGTCAGGTCAGCCCCAGCATTTT,CASKFLQGSGQPQHF
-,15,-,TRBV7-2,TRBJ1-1,TGTGCCAGCAGCTGGGGGGGCGGTGGGGTCACTGAAGCTTTCTTT,CASSWGGGGVTEAFF
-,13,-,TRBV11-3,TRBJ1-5,TGTGCCATACCGCTGAGGGTCGGTCAGCCCCAGCATTTT,CAIPLRVGQPQHF
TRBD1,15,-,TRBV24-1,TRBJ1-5,TGTGCCACCAGTGACGCGCAGGGGGGCAATCAGCCCCAGCATTTT,CATSDAQGGNQPQHF
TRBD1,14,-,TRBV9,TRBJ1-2,TGTGCCAGCAGCGGGGGGACAGATATCTATGGCTACACCTTC,CASSGGTDIYGYTF
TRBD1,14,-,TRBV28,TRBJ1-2,TGTGCCAGCAGTCGCCGGGACAGCGGGCATGGCTACACCTTC,CASSRRDSGHGYTF
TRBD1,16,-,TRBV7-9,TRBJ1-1,TGTGCCAGCAGCTTACTAACAGGGGGAACTGGGACTGAAGCTTTCTTT,CASSLLTGGTGTEAFF
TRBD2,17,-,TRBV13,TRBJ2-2,TGTGCCAGCAGCTTAAAATATCTAGCGGGAGATACCGGGGAGCTGTTTTTT,CASSLKYLAGDTGELFF
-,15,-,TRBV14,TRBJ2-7,TGTGCCAGCAGCCCCCTGAGGGGAGGCCACTACGAGCAGTACTTC,CASSPLRGGHYEQYF
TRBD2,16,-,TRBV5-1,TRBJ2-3,TGCGCCAGCAGGACTAGCGGGGGGTCTGGCACAGATACGCAGTATTTT,CASRTSGGSGTDTQYF
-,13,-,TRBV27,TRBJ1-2,TGTGCCAGCAGGCCGGGGGGTGGCTATGGCTACACCTTC,CASRPGGGYGYTF
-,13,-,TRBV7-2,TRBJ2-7,TGTGCCAGCAGCTCAGGACAGTCCTACGAGCAGTACTTC,CASSSGQSYEQYF
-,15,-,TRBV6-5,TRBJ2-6,TGTGCCAGCAGTTACGGAGACTCTGGGGCCAACGTCCTGACTTTC,CASSYGDSGANVLTF